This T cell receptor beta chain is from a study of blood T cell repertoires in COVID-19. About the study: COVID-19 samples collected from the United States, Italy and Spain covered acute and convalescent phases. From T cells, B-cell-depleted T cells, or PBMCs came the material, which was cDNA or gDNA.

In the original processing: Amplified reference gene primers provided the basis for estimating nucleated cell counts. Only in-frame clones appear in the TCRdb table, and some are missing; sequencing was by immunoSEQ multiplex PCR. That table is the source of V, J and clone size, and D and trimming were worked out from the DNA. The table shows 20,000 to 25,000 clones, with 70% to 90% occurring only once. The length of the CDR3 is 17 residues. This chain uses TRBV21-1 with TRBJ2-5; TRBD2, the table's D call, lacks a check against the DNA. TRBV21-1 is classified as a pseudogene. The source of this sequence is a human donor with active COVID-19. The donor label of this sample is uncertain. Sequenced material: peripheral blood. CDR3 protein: CASSKGGGVPTKETQYF. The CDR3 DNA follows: TGTGCCAGCAGCAAAGGGGGAGGGGTTCCCACAAAAGAGACCCAGTACTTC.